The 28 T cell receptor beta chains in this list originate from one sample, sequenced in a study of response to subunit inactivated influenza vaccine. MiXCR was run by TCRdb on the RT-PCR reads, yielding one entry per CDR3 protein. The top ten clones hold around 9.9% of a sample with about 780,000 distinct CDR3 sequences, under 20% of them seen once. Specimen: PBMCs from blood, collected 5 to 6 days after vaccination. These receptors were taken from a man aged 50 to 59 who received an inactivated influenza vaccine.

This clonotype showed up just a few times. V usage is TRBV10-3 and J usage is TRBJ2-3; 7 bases align to TRBD2. V trimming: 6 bases; J trimming: 2 bases; junction bases outside the gene matches: 8. Germline V gene sequence: CDR1 ENHRY, CDR2 SYGVKD. This CDR3 has 15 residues. The DNA of the CDR3 is TGTGCCATCAGGCCAGCGGGGAGAAACACAGATACGCAGTATTTT. This translates into CAIRPAGRNTDTQYF.

The table lists this clonotype with a few counts. V and J are TRBV24-1 and TRBJ2-7; D is undetermined. With 0 bases removed from V and 5 bases from J, the gap between germline ends came to 1 base. CDR1 is KGHDR and CDR2 is SFDVKD in the germline V gene. The CDR3 is made up of 11 amino acids. CDR3 region: CATSDLNEQYF. CDR3 DNA sequence: TGTGCCACCAGTGATTTGAACGAGCAGTACTTC.

This clonotype was seen a few times. The gene calls are TRBV6-5 and TRBJ1-1; D not certain. Trimming shortened V by 4 bases and J by 0 bases, and 9 bases separated the two germline ends. The CDR3 has 14 amino acids. CDR1 is MNHEY, CDR2 SVGAGI, per germline. The CDR3 spells CASSWSEVNTEAFF. The CDR3 DNA sequence: TGTGCCAGCAGTTGGTCGGAGGTGAACACTGAAGCTTTCTTT.

This clonotype occurred a few times. The chain couples TRBV7-8 to TRBJ2-6; no reliable D call. Germline-derived CDR1 and CDR2 are SGHVS and FQNEAQ. The CDR3 covers 19 residues. V lost 1 base and J 0 bases, leaving 16 bases between the germline ends. The CDR3 coding sequence is TGTGCCAGCAGCTTAGATGCCAGGCCAATCCCCTCTGGGGCCAACGTCCTGACTTTC. It encodes CASSLDARPIPSGANVLTF. The entire variable domain, with the rest obtained from reference TRBV7-8 and TRBJ2-6, is as follows: GAGVSQSPRYKVAKRGQDVALRCDPISGHVSLFWYQQALGQGPEFLTYFQNEAQLDKSGLPSDRFFAERPEGSVSTLKIQRTQQEDSAVYLCASSLDARPIPSGANVLTFGAGSRLTVL.

This clonotype has a count of ten or more. V usage is TRBV10-1 and J usage is TRBJ2-2; 7 nucleotides line up with TRBD1. Trimming took 7 bases from V and 3 from J; bases not matched to a gene: 5. This CDR3 spans 14 amino acids. Germline CDR1 WNHNN, CDR2 SYGVQD (reference sequence). CDR3 DNA sequence: TGCGCCAGCAAACAGGGGCTGGACACCGGGGAGCTGTTTTTT. Translation: CASKQGLDTGELFF.

Many counts were recorded for this clonotype. The chain carries TRBV20-1 and TRBJ1-5; D is perhaps TRBD1 (5 bases). Trimming took off 2 bases at V and 2 bases at J, with 13 bases between the two ends. The CDR3 is 15 amino acids. The germline CDR1 and CDR2 sequences are DFQATT and SNEGSKA (reference sequence). CDR3 DNA sequence: TGCAGTGCTAGAAGGTCCAGGGCTGGCAATCAGCCCCAGCATTTT. Translated: CSARRSRAGNQPQHF.

This chain uses TRBV24-1 with TRBJ1-2; D is unresolved. The V end lost 3 bases, the J end lost 7 bases, and 8 bases lay between the germline ends. This CDR3 is built from 12 residues. Germline loops: CDR1 KGHDR, CDR2 SFDVKD. The DNA of the CDR3 is TGTGCCACCAGTGATGAGCGGTTTGGCTACACCTTC. Protein product: CATSDERFGYTF.

For this clonotype: A read error may be the cause here, since a much bigger clone is one base away. The rearrangement joins TRBV7-2 to TRBJ1-1; weak D call: TRBD1 (5 bases). The ends were cut back, 5 bases at V and 0 bases at J, with 10 bases in the middle. The length of the CDR3 is 14 residues. CDR1 and CDR2 from the germline V gene are SGHTA and FQGNSA. The CDR3 DNA follows: TGTGCCAGCAGCCACGGGACGGTGAACACTGAAGCTTTCTTT. Its translation is CASSHGTVNTEAFF.

The V gene is TRBV15, the J gene TRBJ1-1; perhaps TRBD1 as D (5 bases). The CDR3 has 13 amino acids. Trimming removed 1 base at V and 4 bases at J, with 7 bases between. From germline, CDR1 is LNHNV and CDR2 YYDKDF (reference sequence). The CDR3 nucleotides are TGTGCCACCAGCAGAGTAAGGGGCACTGAAGCTTTCTTT. It codes for CATSRVRGTEAFF.

The rearrangement uses TRBV20-1 and TRBJ2-3; 10 bases map to TRBD2. Germline CDR1 DFQATT, CDR2 SNEGSKA (reference sequence). Trimming at V came to 3 bases and at J to 8 bases, leaving 8 bases not matched to a gene. The CDR3 consists of 14 residues. DNA of the CDR3: TGCAGTGCTAGGTACCTAGCGGGAGTAGGTACGCAGTATTTT. Amino acids: CSARYLAGVGTQYF.

Many counts were recorded for this clonotype. The chain is built from TRBV29-1 and TRBJ2-2; weak D call: TRBD1 (6 bases). Germline V lookup: CDR1 SQVTM, CDR2 ANQGSEA. The CDR3 is 13 amino acids. The ends were cut back, 4 bases at V and 6 bases at J, with 12 bases in the middle. The CDR3 nucleotides read TGCAGCGTTGGGGGCAACAGGGCCGGGGAGCTGTTTTTT. Translation: CSVGGNRAGELFF.

V is TRBV3-1 and J is TRBJ2-1; 7 positions agree with TRBD2. Germline CDR1 and CDR2: LGHDT and YNNKEL (reference sequence). The CDR3 covers 15 residues. Germline trimming cut 1 base from V and 4 bases from J; bases unmatched to any gene: 4. The DNA for the CDR3 is TGTGCCAGCAGCCAAGTTCAAGCGGGGTACAATGAGCAGTTCTTC. This gives the protein CASSQVQAGYNEQFF.

The rearrangement links TRBV29-1 to TRBJ2-5; tentatively, D is TRBD2 (5 bases). The germline V gene has CDR1 SQVTM and CDR2 ANQGSEA. The length of the CDR3 is 16 residues. Trimming shortened V by 7 bases and J by 2 bases, and 23 bases separated the two germline ends. CDR3 nucleotide sequence: TGCAGCGCTATCCGGGGAACCAACACTAGACAAGAGACCCAGTACTTC. This codes for CSAIRGTNTRQETQYF.

This clonotype was found a few times. The chain couples TRBV6-5 to TRBJ2-7, with 9 bases matching TRBD1. CDR3 size: 15 residues. The V gene end was trimmed by 0 bases and the J gene end by 2 bases; junction bases not matched to a gene: 2. Germline lookup yields CDR1 MNHEY and CDR2 SVGAGI. This CDR3 is CASSYSRTGAYEQYF. The CDR3 coding sequence is TGTGCCAGCAGTTACTCTCGGACAGGGGCCTACGAGCAGTACTTC.

The DNA for the CDR3 is TGCAGCGTTGGGCTAGCGGGGGCCTCCTACGAGCAGTACTTC. Amino acids: CSVGLAGASYEQYF. The chain links TRBV29-1 to TRBJ2-7, with 10 bases that match TRBD2. The junction had 3 bases not matched to a gene; V was cut back by 4 bases and J by 0 bases. The CDR3 is made up of 14 amino acids. Germline loops: CDR1 SQVTM, CDR2 ANQGSEA.

The gene calls are TRBV12-3 or TRBV12-4 and TRBJ2-1; no clear D gene. The CDR3 is 16 amino acids. V lost 4 bases and J 0 bases, leaving 13 bases between the germline ends. In DNA, the CDR3 is TGTGCCAGCAGTTCTCCTAGGGCCATCTCCTACAATGAGCAGTTCTTC. Its protein product is CASSSPRAISYNEQFF.

The table lists this clonotype with a few counts. The gene calls are TRBV6-1 and TRBJ2-7; 10 bases agree with TRBD1. Germline values: CDR1 MNHNS, CDR2 SASEGT. The CDR3 runs 15 residues. J was trimmed by 2 bases and V by 6 bases; bases with no gene match: 7. CDR3 sequence (DNA): TGTGCCAGCAGGCATAAGGGACAGGGGACCTACGAGCAGTACTTC. This gives the protein CASRHKGQGTYEQYF.

This clonotype has a count of ten or more. V usage is TRBV12-3 or TRBV12-4 and J usage is TRBJ1-5; D uncertain. Trimming shortened V by 7 bases and J by 2 bases, and 18 bases separated the two germline ends. This CDR3 has 16 amino acids. The CDR3 DNA reads as TGTGCCAGCACCCCGGGGTGGGCAGGCCGCAATCAGCCCCAGCATTTT. Translation gives CASTPGWAGRNQPQHF.

The rearrangement joins TRBV15 to TRBJ2-5; either TRBD1 or TRBD2 may fit D (5 bases each). Looked up from germline, CDR1 is LNHNV and CDR2 is YYDKDF (reference sequence). CDR3 length: 15 amino acids. Trimming left V 0 bases short and J 3 bases short, with 11 bases between. The CDR3 region has the DNA TGTGCCACCAGCAGAGATCGGGGCCTAAAAGAGACCCAGTACTTC. Translated: CATSRDRGLKETQYF.

This clonotype has ten or more counts. The rearrangement joins TRBV5-1 to TRBJ2-2, with 7 nucleotides matching TRBD1. CDR1 and CDR2 (germline): SGHRS, YFSETQ. V shed 4 bases and J 5 bases; nucleotides not matched to a gene: 2. The CDR3 has 13 amino acids. DNA for the CDR3: TGCGCCAGCAGCGACAGGGAGACCGGGGAGCTGTTTTTT. Translated, it gives CASSDRETGELFF. The full variable domain, rest sourced from reference TRBV5-1 and TRBJ2-2, is KAGVTQTPRYLIKTRGQQVTLSCSPISGHRSVSWYQQTPGQGLQFLFEYFSETQRNKGNFPGRFSGRQFSNSRSEMNVSTLELGDSALYLCASSDRETGELFFGEGSRLTVL.

This clonotype was counted ten times or more. This chain joins TRBV18 and TRBJ2-7; no firm D call. Germline V gene sequence: CDR1 KGHSH, CDR2 LQKENI. The CDR3 contains 15 residues. The V end was cut by 3 bases, the J end by 3 bases, with 15 bases between. The CDR3 DNA is TGTGCCAGCTCACCCTCCCTCTTCCTAAGCTACGAGCAGTACTTC. Residues: CASSPSLFLSYEQYF.

This clonotype was seen ten or more times. The chain employs TRBV29-1 and TRBJ2-7; D remains unclear. V was trimmed by 0 bases and J by 3 bases, leaving 12 bases between them. CDR3 length: 14 amino acids. Germline CDR1 reads SQVTM; CDR2 reads ANQGSEA. The CDR3 DNA reads TGCAGCGTTGAAGATACTCTCAAGGGCTACGAGCAGTACTTC. Translation: CSVEDTLKGYEQYF.

This clonotype was picked up a small number of times. This chain links TRBV6-5 with TRBJ1-1; D call uncertain. The CDR3 has 15 residues. V lost 2 bases and J 2 bases, leaving 12 bases between the germline ends. CDR1 and CDR2 from the germline V gene are MNHEY and SVGAGI. The DNA for the CDR3 is TGTGCCAGCAGTTACGGGTTTTTGTTAAACACTGAAGCTTTCTTT. Amino acids: CASSYGFLLNTEAFF.

This clonotype has only a few counts. The rearrangement uses TRBV20-1 and TRBJ2-7, with 9 bases aligning to TRBD1. Germline V gene lookup returns CDR1 DFQATT and CDR2 SNEGSKA (reference sequence). With 3 bases clipped from V and 3 bases from J, the junction kept 6 bases outside the gene matches. The CDR3 extends over 14 amino acids. In nucleotides, the CDR3 is TGCAGTGCTAGGGTACAGGGGGCAGTCTACGAGCAGTACTTC. Protein sequence: CSARVQGAVYEQYF.

This clonotype turned up a few times. The chain joins TRBV29-1 to TRBJ2-7, with D perhaps TRBD1 (5 bases). V was cut by 0 bases and J by 5 bases, with 8 bases left in between. The CDR3 runs 12 residues. Germline loops: CDR1 SQVTM, CDR2 ANQGSEA. The CDR3 DNA reads TGCAGCGTTGAAGAAGGGGCGGACGAGCAGTACTTC. Translating gives CSVEEGADEQYF.

This clonotype occurred a few times. The V and J genes are TRBV4-3 and TRBJ2-3, with D hard to call. CDR1 LGHNA and CDR2 YSLEER come from the germline V gene. Between the trimmed V and J ends, which lost 2 bases and 4 bases, there was a span of 1 base. The CDR3 loop spans 11 amino acids. CDR3 sequence: CASSQSDTQYF. CDR3 DNA: TGCGCCAGCAGCCAATCAGATACGCAGTATTTT.

The rearrangement links TRBV11-1 to TRBJ2-1; 8 nucleotides align to TRBD2. This CDR3 is 20 amino acids long. In germline, CDR1 is SGHAT, CDR2 FQDESV (reference sequence). J lost 0 bases, V lost 1 base, and 14 bases had no gene match. In DNA, the CDR3 is TGTGCCAGCAGCTTAGGGGCCGGGACTAGGACACACAGCTCCTACAATGAGCAGTTCTTC. Amino acid sequence: CASSLGAGTRTHSSYNEQFF.

The chain recombines TRBV7-2 with TRBJ2-3, with 7 bases matching TRBD2. This CDR3 spans 14 amino acids. The germline V gene has CDR1 SGHTA and CDR2 FQGNSA. V gave up 3 bases and J gave up 4 bases; unmatched junction bases: 4. CDR3 DNA: TGTGCCAGCAGCTTCGGTCGGGGGGCAGATACGCAGTATTTT. This codes for CASSFGRGADTQYF.